This T cell receptor beta chain stems from a study of spatial heterogeneity in lung cancer. This clonotype was seen at least ten times. Stated time point: sample taken at primary tumor resection. The input material, whole RNA from tumor, nontumor lung or frozen PBMC, was sequenced unsorted. The CDR3 spans 14 residues. With 3 bases removed from V and 6 bases from J, the gap between germline ends came to 12 bases. CDR1 KGHSH and CDR2 LQKENI come from the germline V gene. TCRdb processed the 5' RACE reads anew with MiXCR; each CDR3 protein has one entry. The sample yields about 17,000 distinct CDR3 sequences, over 20% seen once.

This material consisted of PBMCs, taken at surgery. This receptor was taken from a female donor with early-stage non-small cell lung cancer. The rearrangement links TRBV18 to TRBJ1-5; D is ambiguous. In nucleotides, the CDR3 is TGTGCCAGCTCACCGGCTGGCTCAGGTCAGCCCCAGCATTTT. This sequence encodes CASSPAGSGQPQHF. The full variable domain, with the rest looked up from reference TRBV18 and TRBJ1-5, is NAGVMQNPRHLVRRRGQEARLRCSPMKGHSHVYWYRQLPEEGLKFMVYLQKENIIDESGMPKERFSAEFPKEGPSILRIQQVVRGDSAAYFCASSPAGSGQPQHFGDGTRLSIL.